This TCR beta chain was recorded in a study of breast tumors, draining lymph nodes, adjacent tissues. At least ten counts were recorded for this clonotype. Breast cancer patients provided tissue from their axillary draining lymph nodes. Trimming took 3 bases from V and 2 from J, leaving 14 bases between them. This CDR3 region has 16 residues. Germline loops: CDR1 LNHDA, CDR2 SQIVND (reference sequence). TCRdb used MiXCR to reprocess the multiplex PCR reads, holding one entry per CDR3 protein. The profile covers 140,000 or so distinct CDR3 sequences, with 32% appearing a single time and under 2.5% taken by the ten largest.

The receptor comes from a female donor with breast cancer. Some clones in this sample may be carry-over from other donors' samples. The V call is TRBV19, the J call TRBJ2-1; the D gene could be TRBD1 or TRBD2 (6 bases each). Sequencing used axillary lymph node tissue. CDR3 sequence: CASSMMSGAPYNEQFF. CDR3 DNA sequence: TGTGCCAGTAGTATGATGTCGGGGGCCCCCTACAATGAGCAGTTCTTC.